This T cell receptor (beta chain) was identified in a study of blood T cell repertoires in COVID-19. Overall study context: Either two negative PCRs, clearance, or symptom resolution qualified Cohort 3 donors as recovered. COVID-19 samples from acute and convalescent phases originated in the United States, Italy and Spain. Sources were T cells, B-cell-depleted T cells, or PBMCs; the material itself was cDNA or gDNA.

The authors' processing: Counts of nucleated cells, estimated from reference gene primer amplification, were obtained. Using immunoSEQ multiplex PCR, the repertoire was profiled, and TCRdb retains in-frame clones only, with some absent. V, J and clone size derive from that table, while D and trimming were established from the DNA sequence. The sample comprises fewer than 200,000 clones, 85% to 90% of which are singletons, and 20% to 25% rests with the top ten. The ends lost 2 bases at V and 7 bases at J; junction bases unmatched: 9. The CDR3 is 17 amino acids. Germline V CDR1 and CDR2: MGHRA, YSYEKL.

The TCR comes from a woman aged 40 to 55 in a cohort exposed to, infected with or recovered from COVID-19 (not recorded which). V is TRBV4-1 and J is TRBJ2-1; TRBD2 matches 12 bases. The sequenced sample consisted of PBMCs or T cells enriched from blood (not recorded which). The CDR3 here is CASSQRLAGALINEQFF. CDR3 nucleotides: TGCGCCAGCAGCCAAAGACTAGCGGGAGCGCTTATTAATGAGCAGTTCTTC.